These 11 T cell receptor beta chains were sequenced from one sample in a study of shared clonotypes between healthy human individuals. Here immunoSEQ multiplex PCR was the method, and the copy in TCRdb shows in-frame clones only, minus some. The sample includes around 2.5 million clones, approximately 93% of them seen just once. Sequencing was carried out using naive CD4+ T cells from PBMCs. Documented subset: CD45RA+ positively selected. The receptors stem from a man between 18 and 35 years old in good health. Some clones in this sample may be carry-over from other donors' samples.

This clone was seen just once. The J gene is TRBJ1-3, the V gene TRBV7-6, with a tentative D call TRBD1 (5 bases). Germline CDR1 reads SGHVS; CDR2 reads FNYEAQ. The CDR3 has 17 residues. Trimming took off 5 bases at V and 0 bases at J, with 17 bases between the two ends. For the CDR3, the DNA is TGTGCCAGCAGCCCGACAGCCCTAAGCACCTCTGGAAACACCATATATTTT. Amino acids: CASSPTALSTSGNTIYF.

CDR3 nucleotide sequence: TGTGCTAGTGGTTTGGGACTAGCGGTAAGTGAGCAGTTCTTC. Translating gives CASGLGLAVSEQFF. The chain employs TRBV12-5 and TRBJ2-1, with 9 bases fitting TRBD2. The CDR3 has 14 residues. Per the germline V gene, CDR1 is LGHNT and CDR2 is FRNRAP. The J segment lost 9 bases and the V segment lost 1 base, leaving 4 bases of the junction unmatched.

The chain couples TRBV7-2 to TRBJ2-2; no clear D. The CDR3 runs to 14 residues. V shed 5 bases and J shed 5 bases, with 12 bases lying between them. Germline V CDR1 and CDR2: SGHTA, FQGNSA. CDR3 DNA sequence: TGTGCCAGCAGCCAAGGTGTGGTTACCGGGGAGCTGTTTTTT. Protein product: CASSQGVVTGELFF.

The chain combines TRBV20-1 with TRBJ1-3, with no clear D. Germline V gene data show CDR1 as DFQATT and CDR2 as SNEGSKA (reference sequence). The V end was cut by 5 bases, the J end by 8 bases, with 10 bases between. The CDR3 loop spans 11 amino acids. CDR3 DNA sequence: TGCAGTGCTGTTATAGTAGACACCATATATTTT. Amino acid sequence: CSAVIVDTIYF.

The gene calls are TRBV19 and TRBJ2-1; 7 bases align to TRBD1. The CDR3 extends over 16 amino acids. V lost 3 bases to trimming and J lost 7 bases; unmatched junction nucleotides: 12. Germline CDR1 reads LNHDA; CDR2 reads SQIVND (reference sequence). The chain's CDR3 is CASSMRMGQSLNEQFF. Here the CDR3 DNA reads TGTGCCAGTAGTATGAGGATGGGACAGAGCTTAAATGAGCAGTTCTTC.

The rearrangement joins TRBV4-2 to TRBJ2-1; 13 bases map to TRBD2. Germline V lookup: CDR1 LGHNA, CDR2 YNFKEQ. There are 16 residues in the CDR3. Germline trimming cut 5 bases from V and 4 bases from J; bases unmatched to any gene: 5. The CDR3 nucleotides read TGTGCCAGCAGCACTAGCGGGAGGGTCCCATACAATGAGCAGTTCTTC. As protein: CASSTSGRVPYNEQFF.

The V gene is TRBV18, the J gene TRBJ2-7; no clear D gene. The CDR3 length is 13 residues. Germline-derived CDR1 and CDR2 are KGHSH and LQKENI. The V end lost 6 bases, the J end lost 5 bases, and 14 bases lay between the germline ends. The CDR3 protein is CASSPSQVHEQYF. As DNA, the CDR3 is TGTGCCAGCTCCCCATCCCAGGTCCACGAGCAGTACTTC.

The chain combines TRBV5-1 with TRBJ2-1, with D perhaps TRBD2 (6 bases). The V end lost 0 bases, the J end lost 3 bases, and 13 bases lay between the germline ends. The length of the CDR3 is 16 residues. Germline values: CDR1 SGHRS, CDR2 YFSETQ. DNA of the CDR3: TGCGCCAGCAGCTTGGCATTGGGGCGGGGCTACAATGAGCAGTTCTTC. It encodes CASSLALGRGYNEQFF.

The chain joins TRBV2 to TRBJ2-3; 9 positions agree with TRBD1. J lost 3 bases, V lost 5 bases, and 15 bases had no gene match. CDR1 and CDR2 (germline): SNHLY, FYNNEI. This CDR3 is 18 amino acids long. The CDR3 loop is CASSQRPPGTGSTDTQYF. The CDR3 region has the DNA TGTGCCAGCAGTCAGCGACCCCCCGGGACAGGGTCGACAGATACGCAGTATTTT.

This chain uses TRBV29-1 with TRBJ1-4; 7 bases align to TRBD1. V trimming: 5 bases; J trimming: 7 bases; junction bases outside the gene matches: 7. There are 13 residues in the CDR3. CDR1 and CDR2 (germline): SQVTM, ANQGSEA. Here the CDR3 reads CSVQGQVGEKLFF. CDR3 coding DNA: TGCAGCGTTCAAGGACAGGTCGGTGAAAAACTGTTTTTT.

The CDR3 sequence: CASGGIQTYEQYF. As DNA, the CDR3 is TGTGCCAGCGGGGGAATACAGACCTACGAGCAGTACTTC. The genes are TRBV21-1 and TRBJ2-7. TRBV21-1 is a known pseudogene. This CDR3 comprises 13 residues.